The 29 T cell receptor beta chains below come from one sample, sequenced in a study of preoperative IRX-2 immunotherapy in early breast cancer. The treatment: preoperative locoregional IRX-2 cytokine immunotherapy. TCRdb's copy holds only in-frame clones and misses some; the assay was immunoSEQ multiplex PCR. This table has some 30,000 clones, roughly 89% appearing once. The sequenced sample was tumor tissue, obtained after IRX-2 immunotherapy. The source of these receptors is a human donor with breast cancer.

J is TRBJ1-1 and V is TRBV7-6; no reliable D call. Germline CDR1 and CDR2: SGHVS and FNYEAQ. V lost 5 bases, J lost 1 base, and 11 bases lay in between. The CDR3 is 14 residues long. The CDR3, as DNA: TGTGCCAGCAGCCTCTGGGATAGGAACACTGAAGCTTTCTTT. This gives the protein CASSLWDRNTEAFF.

The gene calls are TRBV11-3 and TRBJ1-3; D possibly corresponds to TRBD1 (5 bases). The CDR3 runs to 15 residues. Trimming removed 3 bases at V and 2 bases at J, with 11 bases between. Germline V gives CDR1 SGHNT, CDR2 YENEEA. CDR3 in DNA: TGTGCCAGCAGCTTCAGGGTGTTGCCTGGAAACACCATATATTTT. Translation gives CASSFRVLPGNTIYF.

This chain uses TRBV6-8 with TRBJ1-1, with 7 bases identical to TRBD1. This CDR3 contains 14 residues. Germline V gives CDR1 MNHGY, CDR2 SAAAGT. Trimming at V came to 6 bases and at J to 1 base, leaving 5 bases not matched to a gene. This CDR3 is CASRTGQRNTEAFF. The CDR3 nucleotides are TGTGCCAGCAGGACGGGACAGCGGAACACTGAAGCTTTCTTT.

The chain carries TRBV11-3 and TRBJ1-2; D gene uncertain. Trimming left V 3 bases short and J 4 bases short, with 18 bases between. The CDR3 is 16 residues long. Germline loops: CDR1 SGHNT, CDR2 YENEEA. The CDR3 DNA reads TGTGCCAGCAGCTTTTCCACCGGAGCACTTTTCTATGGCTACACCTTC. This codes for CASSFSTGALFYGYTF. Combining the CDR3 with reference TRBV11-3 and TRBJ1-2 gives the whole variable domain EAGVVQSPRYKIIEKKQPVAFWCNPISGHNTLYWYLQNLGQGPELLIRYENEEAVDDSQLPKDRFSAERLKGVDSTLKIQPAELGDSAVYLCASSFSTGALFYGYTFGSGTRLTVV.

The chain uses TRBV6-8 and TRBJ2-7; 10 bases line up with TRBD2. Germline-derived CDR1 and CDR2 are MNHGY and SAAAGT. There are 15 residues in the CDR3. V trimming: 0 bases; J trimming: 6 bases; junction bases outside the gene matches: 5. CDR3 nucleotides: TGTGCCAGCAGTTACTCCCAAAGGACTAGCGGCGAGCAGTACTTC. It yields the protein CASSYSQRTSGEQYF.

The chain has TRBV22-1 and TRBJ1-5. TRBV22-1 is designated a pseudogene. The CDR3 is 15 amino acids. This CDR3 reads CASSPAGSSNQPQHF. CDR3 coding DNA: TGTGCCAGCAGCCCCGCGGGGAGTAGCAATCAGCCCCAGCATTTT.

The chain joins TRBV11-3 to TRBJ1-1, with 8 bases that match TRBD1. This CDR3 spans 17 amino acids. From germline, CDR1 is SGHNT and CDR2 YENEEA. The V and J ends lost 5 bases and 0 bases, in that order; junction bases with no gene match: 11. The CDR3 DNA is TGTGCCAGCAGCGGCCCCGCAGGGGGCCACATGAACACTGAAGCTTTCTTT. Its translation is CASSGPAGGHMNTEAFF.

The rearrangement links TRBV25-1 to TRBJ2-5; D remains ambiguous. The CDR3 is made up of 12 amino acids. V dropped 3 bases and J dropped 7 bases, with 9 bases sitting between them. Germline V CDR1 and CDR2: MGHDK, SYGVNS. CDR3 DNA: TGTGCCAGCAGTGACGGTTTTCGGACCCAGTACTTC. Its translation: CASSDGFRTQYF.

The chain has TRBV9 and TRBJ2-7; D tentatively fits TRBD1 or TRBD2 (5 bases each). CDR3 size: 14 residues. V was trimmed by 5 bases and J by 3 bases, leaving 15 bases between them. Germline CDR1 reads SGDLS; CDR2 reads YYNGEE. The CDR3 here is CASSEDLGGYEQYF. Here the CDR3 DNA reads TGTGCCAGCAGTGAAGATCTTGGGGGCTACGAGCAGTACTTC.

The chain employs TRBV5-1 and TRBJ2-5; D is unresolved. Germline values: CDR1 SGHRS, CDR2 YFSETQ. V lost 0 bases, J lost 5 bases, and 20 bases lay in between. The CDR3 sequence is 17 residues long. CDR3 region: CASSLAYVVNPRETQYF. DNA of the CDR3: TGCGCCAGCAGCTTGGCATACGTGGTAAACCCTCGGGAGACCCAGTACTTC.

This chain joins TRBV11-3 and TRBJ1-3, with a possible D match to TRBD1 (6 bases). Germline V gives CDR1 SGHNT, CDR2 YENEEA. The V end was cut by 5 bases, the J end by 1 base, with 12 bases between. This CDR3 is built from 15 residues. CDR3 DNA: TGTGCCAGCAGCCGTGACAGGCGATCTGGAAACACCATATATTTT. It encodes CASSRDRRSGNTIYF. Full variable domain (missing parts from reference TRBV11-3 and TRBJ1-3): EAGVVQSPRYKIIEKKQPVAFWCNPISGHNTLYWYLQNLGQGPELLIRYENEEAVDDSQLPKDRFSAERLKGVDSTLKIQPAELGDSAVYLCASSRDRRSGNTIYFGEGSWLTVV.

The rearrangement links TRBV6-8 to TRBJ1-1; possibly TRBD1 for D (5 bases). V gave up 7 bases and J gave up 4 bases, with 13 bases separating them. CDR1 MNHGY and CDR2 SAAAGT come from the germline V gene. This CDR3 region has 13 residues. CDR3 sequence: CASTYGGGTEAFF. In DNA, the CDR3 is TGTGCCAGCACGTATGGGGGTGGCACTGAAGCTTTCTTT.

The chain carries TRBV18 and TRBJ2-7; D not resolved. Germline CDR1 KGHSH, CDR2 LQKENI. Trimming removed 6 bases at V and 5 bases at J, with 11 bases between. This CDR3 is 12 amino acids long. CDR3 residues: CASSTNTHEQYF. CDR3 nucleotides: TGTGCCAGCTCTACAAACACCCACGAGCAGTACTTC.

In DNA, the CDR3 is TGTGCCAGCCTTTCAGGCCGGTTCATGAACACTGAAGCTTTCTTT. Translating gives CASLSGRFMNTEAFF. V usage is TRBV6-8 and J usage is TRBJ1-1, with D unclear. From germline, CDR1 is MNHGY and CDR2 SAAAGT. V shed 8 bases and J shed 0 bases, with 16 bases lying between them. The CDR3 runs 15 residues.

The chain uses TRBV28 and TRBJ1-5, with TRBD1 matching over 8 bases. Germline trimming cut 5 bases from V and 6 bases from J; bases unmatched to any gene: 6. The CDR3 has 14 amino acids. Per germline, CDR1 MDHEN and CDR2 SYDVKM. This CDR3 is CASSLGQGVQPQHF. The DNA of the CDR3 is TGTGCCAGCAGTCTCGGACAGGGAGTTCAGCCCCAGCATTTT.

The chain combines TRBV18 with TRBJ1-6; the match to TRBD1 covers 9 bases. The CDR3 spans 15 residues. J was trimmed by 7 bases and V by 5 bases; bases with no gene match: 6. Per the germline V gene, CDR1 is KGHSH and CDR2 is LQKENI. CDR3 protein: CASSTATGGNSPLHF. The CDR3, as DNA: TGTGCCAGCTCAACCGCGACAGGGGGGAATTCACCCCTCCACTTT.

This rearrangement joins TRBV19 to TRBJ2-7, with D tentatively TRBD1 or TRBD2 (5 bases each). V lost 10 bases and J lost 6, with 16 bases in between. The CDR3 runs to 12 residues. Germline V gives CDR1 LNHDA, CDR2 SQIVND (reference sequence). The CDR3 sequence: CANPLRDGEQYF. The CDR3 DNA follows: TGTGCCAACCCCCTCCGGGACGGCGAGCAGTACTTC.

The chain combines TRBV19 with TRBJ2-3, with TRBD2 identical over 7 bases. V lost 7 bases to trimming and J lost 2 bases; unmatched junction nucleotides: 3. From germline, CDR1 is LNHDA and CDR2 SQIVND (reference sequence). CDR3 length: 13 amino acids. Here the CDR3 DNA reads TGTGCCAGTACTAGCGGAAACACAGATACGCAGTATTTT. This codes for CASTSGNTDTQYF.

As regards this clone: An end of the junction does not agree with germline; a read error may underlie this. V usage is TRBV7-1 and J usage is TRBJ1-2, with 9 nucleotides matching TRBD1. TRBV7-1 is annotated as an ORF whose role is uncertain. This CDR3 is built from 13 residues. The CDR3 here is CANSPGQGQGYTF. In DNA form, the CDR3 reads TGTGCCAACAGCCCCGGACAGGGGCAAGGCTACACCTTC.

The rearrangement joins TRBV28 to TRBJ1-1, with D unresolved. Trimming stripped 2 bases from V and 4 bases from J, with 8 bases between. CDR1 MDHEN and CDR2 SYDVKM come from the germline V gene. The CDR3 totals 13 residues. The CDR3 coding sequence is TGTGCCAGCAGTTTACAGCCGGGCACTGAAGCTTTCTTT. Protein: CASSLQPGTEAFF.

Here the CDR3 reads CASSPFPGQQTNYGYTF. Here the CDR3 DNA reads TGTGCCAGCAGCCCCTTCCCGGGACAGCAAACTAACTATGGCTACACCTTC. The chain joins TRBV7-5 to TRBJ1-2; TRBD1, the table's D call, lacks a check against the DNA. TRBV7-5 is noted as a pseudogene. This CDR3 region has 17 residues.

This chain uses TRBV10-3 with TRBJ1-1; D perhaps matches TRBD1 (6 bases). There are 15 residues in the CDR3. The V gene's germline CDR1 is ENHRY and CDR2 SYGVKD. V was cut by 0 bases and J by 5 bases, with 13 bases left in between. The CDR3 reads CAISESMRGSTEAFF. The CDR3 nucleotides read TGTGCCATCAGTGAGTCGATGAGGGGGAGTACTGAAGCTTTCTTT.

This rearrangement joins TRBV6-8 to TRBJ1-5, with D maybe TRBD1 (5 bases). Germline V gene sequence: CDR1 MNHGY, CDR2 SAAAGT. Trimming stripped 10 bases from V and 0 bases from J, with 13 bases between. The CDR3 is 14 residues long. The CDR3 nucleotides are TGTGCCACCCAAGACAGTAATAGCAATCAGCCCCAGCATTTT. This codes for CATQDSNSNQPQHF.

The V gene is TRBV11-3, the J gene TRBJ2-5; the D gene is possibly TRBD1 (5 bases). CDR3 length equals 15 residues. Trimming removed 4 bases from V and 0 bases from J, with 12 bases in between. The germline V gene encodes CDR1 SGHNT and CDR2 YENEEA. The CDR3 sequence is CASSSLQGYQETQYF. Here the CDR3 DNA reads TGTGCCAGCAGCTCCCTTCAGGGTTACCAAGAGACCCAGTACTTC.

The rearrangement joins TRBV10-3 to TRBJ2-1; tentatively, D is TRBD2 (6 bases). V was trimmed by 2 bases and J by 6 bases, leaving 11 bases between them. The CDR3 sequence is 14 residues long. From germline, CDR1 is ENHRY and CDR2 SYGVKD. The CDR3 region has the DNA TGTGCCATCAGTGAGCTACTAGCAGGCAATGAGCAGTTCTTC. Amino acid sequence: CAISELLAGNEQFF.

This chain uses TRBV19 with TRBJ2-6; no definite D call. Looked up from germline, CDR1 is LNHDA and CDR2 is SQIVND (reference sequence). The ends were cut back, 5 bases at V and 1 base at J, with 9 bases in the middle. The CDR3 spans 15 residues. The CDR3 sequence is CASSGYSSGANVLTF. CDR3 in DNA: TGTGCCAGTAGTGGTTACTCTTCTGGGGCCAACGTCCTGACTTTC.

CDR3 nucleotides: TGTGCCAGCAGCACCCAGCGGGGGGGCGGTGAGCAGTTCTTC. It is translated as CASSTQRGGGEQFF. The chain is built from TRBV11-3 and TRBJ2-1; 10 nucleotides align to TRBD2. Germline trimming cut 5 bases from V and 9 bases from J; bases unmatched to any gene: 7. The CDR3 runs 14 residues. Germline values: CDR1 SGHNT, CDR2 YENEEA.

The chain has TRBV30 and TRBJ2-4; the D gene could be TRBD1 or TRBD2 (5 bases each). Trimming pared 0 bases from V and 9 bases from J, leaving 15 bases between. The CDR3 is 14 amino acids. The germline V gene encodes CDR1 GTSNPN and CDR2 SVGIG (reference sequence). CDR3 DNA sequence: TGTGCCTGGAGTGTCTCAGGGCTAGCCGGCATTCAGTACTTC. It specifies CAWSVSGLAGIQYF. The full variable domain, completed using reference TRBV30 and TRBJ2-4, is SQTIHQWPATLVQPVGSPLSLECTVEGTSNPNLYWYRQAAGRGLQLLFYSVGIGQISSEVPQNLSASRPQDRQFILSSKKLLLSDSGFYLCAWSVSGLAGIQYFGAGTRLSVL.

The chain joins TRBV19 to TRBJ2-5, with 11 bases that match TRBD2. The CDR3 has 18 residues. J gave up 0 bases and V 1 base, and 7 bases lay outside the gene matches. The germline V gene has CDR1 LNHDA and CDR2 SQIVND (reference sequence). For the CDR3, the DNA is TGTGCCAGTAGTATAGGTATTCGACTAGCGGGGAACCAAGAGACCCAGTACTTC. The encoded protein is CASSIGIRLAGNQETQYF.